This TCR beta chain was identified in a study of T cell responses to AZD1222 COVID-19 vaccine. On this clone itself: Its antigen remains unknown.

The method was immunoSEQ multiplex PCR; TCRdb's version includes in-frame clones alone and lacks a portion of them. The profile shows under 85,000 clones, 90% of them singletons. Broader study findings: Donors, mostly white British, included more females; clonal diversity was possibly underestimated. CD4 TCRs covered the whole spike, strongest at regions 160-218 and 743-854.

Trimming removed 5 bases from V and 1 base from J, with 6 bases in between. CDR3 size: 13 residues. Sequenced material: peripheral blood, taken 28 days after the second AZD1222 dose. The chain uses TRBV12-3 or TRBV12-4 and TRBJ1-5; D gene ambiguous. This TCR derives from an adult who received the AZD1222 COVID-19 vaccine. Written as DNA, the CDR3 is TGTGCCAGCAGTCCTACCAGCAATCAGCCCCAGCATTTT. Translated: CASSPTSNQPQHF.